This T cell receptor (beta chain) was identified in a study of persistence of HIV-infected CD4 T cells. Study summary: Anti-CD3/anti-CD28 stimulation activated a higher proportion of cells than antigen stimulation, with lower memory fraction.

Anti-CD3/anti-CD28 beads served as a nonspecific positive control stimulus. Responding CD4+ T cells were sorted by upregulation of both CD40 ligand and CD69. Concerning this clone itself: The antigen is undetermined.

Study-level findings and limits: Antigen-responding cells were enriched for degenerate expanded CDR3beta sequences.

CDR3 length: 14 residues. The V and J ends lost 0 bases and 6 bases respectively, with 11 bases between them. Germline CDR1 and CDR2: SGHDN and FVKESK. The libraries were made with immunoSEQ version 4 in survey mode. Each sample used up to about 1 ug genomic DNA diluted to roughly 10 ng/uL. Clones were read by immunoSEQ multiplex PCR, and TCRdb kept only the in-frame ones, dropping some. The sample includes roughly 43,000 clones, about 90% of them seen just once. The rearrangement joins TRBV14 to TRBJ1-1; D might be TRBD1 (6 bases). The source of this sequence is an adult man with HIV who was CMV-seropositive. The sequences come from CD4+ T cells sorted from PBMCs after approximately 19-hour stimulation, collected from a patient who received antiretroviral therapy. DNA for the CDR3: TGTGCCAGCAGCCAAGAAATTCCAGGGGCTGAAGCTTTCTTT. This codes for CASSQEIPGAEAFF. Based on the CDR3 plus reference TRBV14 and TRBJ1-1, the full variable domain is EAGVTQFPSHSVIEKGQTVTLRCDPISGHDNLYWYRRVMGKEIKFLLHFVKESKQDESGMPNNRFLAERTGGTYSTLKVQPAELEDSGVYFCASSQEIPGAEAFFGQGTRLTVV.